Included here is one T cell receptor (beta chain) sequence, with context. This receptor's antigen is unknown. Base-call qualities are not available, and no considerably larger clone is one nucleotide away. The immunoSEQ Assay, a bias-controlled multiplex PCR, was used to amplify TCRbeta CDR3 regions from genomic DNA. In the authors' own workflow: The number of nucleated cells in each sample was estimated by amplification of reference gene primers within the assay. Sequence reads were collapsed and filtered to measure the absolute abundance of every unique TCRbeta CDR3 rearrangement. Productive Simpson clonality was computed per sample as the square root of Simpson's diversity index over productive rearrangements. TCRdb's version of the immuneACCESS table is confined to in-frame rearrangements and falls short of the full clone set. An unresolved V gene accounts for under half of the shortfall where checked; the remainder is of unknown origin. From that table come the V and J calls and clone size; the DNA was used to work out D and trimming. This sample comprises 110,000 or so clones, 88% of them detected only once. Around 8.4% of the sample goes to the ten largest clones.

The CDR3 spans 15 residues, from the cysteine through the phenylalanine. Only the CDR3 DNA is retained, 45 bases long and in frame from the first base. The germline V gene (reference sequence) provides CDR1 SGHNT and CDR2 YYREEE. The V end gives up 2 bases and the J end 1 base, leaving 5 bases in the junction not matched to a gene. This entry belongs to a study of blood T cell repertoires in COVID-19 (dated by TCRdb to 2020 to 2022). Turning to the overall study: Collaborator samples came from the United States, Italy and Spain and covered acute and convalescent phases of COVID-19. The prospective study material was composed of cDNA or gDNA derived from T cells, B-cell-depleted T cells, or PBMCs. The dataset comprised deeply sampled blood TCRbeta repertoires from subjects exposed to, actively infected with, or recovered from COVID-19. The repertoires were released in a freely available public database meant as a resource for research on the immune response to SARS-CoV-2. Samples were obtained from the ongoing ImmuneRACE study (first 160 participants) and from over a thousand subjects provided by 6 global collaborators. A de-identified subject ID, COVID-19 status, age in years and sex were almost always included in the sample metadata. Where HLA class I and class II types were available, the types were taken from metadata supplied by the sample provider, not from assay-based typing. Here is what the overall study found, with its caveats: Clinical and demographic metadata were provided uncurated, with the amount varying by source and participant.

Samples from volunteer blood donors who had recovered from COVID-19 were contributed by a second Seattle source. Each collaborating institution followed its own protocols to collect whole blood in K2EDTA tubes. For TCRbeta analysis, collaborators shipped samples as frozen whole blood, isolated PBMCs, or DNA extracted from either of those sample types. Recombination linked TRBV5-4 to TRBJ1-2; TRBD1 lines up with 7 middle nucleotides. This clonotype originated in an older woman who had recovered from COVID-19. The sequenced sample consisted of peripheral blood. The CDR3 protein: CASSFPPGGNYGYTF. The nucleotide sequence is TGTGCCAGCAGCTTCCCACCAGGGGGTAACTATGGCTACACCTTC.